The 10 T cell receptor beta chains given below trace back to one sample, sequenced in a study of shared clonotypes between healthy human individuals. Profiling relied on immunoSEQ multiplex PCR, and the TCRdb table lists in-frame clones only, not all of them. The sample yields 550,000 to 600,000 clones, around 78% seen once. The sequencing sample was made of PBMCs. These receptors were obtained from a woman in her 40s in good health. Some clones in this sample may be carry-over from other donors' samples.

The sample holds a few counts of this clone. The gene calls are TRBV5-6 and TRBJ1-1; tentative D call: TRBD1 (5 bases). The CDR3 is 16 amino acids. Germline-derived CDR1 and CDR2 are SGHDT and YYEEEE. The V end was cut by 2 bases, the J end by 1 base, with 15 bases between. The CDR3 loop is CASSFDAGLSNTEAFF. As DNA, the CDR3 is TGTGCCAGCAGCTTCGACGCGGGACTCTCGAACACTGAAGCTTTCTTT. Variable domain in full (rest from reference TRBV5-6 and TRBJ1-1): DAGVTQSPTHLIKTRGQQVTLRCSPKSGHDTVSWYQQALGQGPQFIFQYYEEEERQRGNFPDRFSGHQFPNYSSELNVNALLLGDSALYLCASSFDAGLSNTEAFFGQGTRLTVV.

The genes are TRBV5-8 and TRBJ2-2; no clear D gene. The CDR3 totals 16 residues. Between the trimmed V and J ends, which lost 5 bases and 1 base, there was a span of 15 bases. The germline gives CDR1 SGHTS, CDR2 YDEGEE. In DNA, the CDR3 is TGTGCCAGCAGTCCCCTCGTGCCACAGAACACCGGGGAGCTGTTTTTT. Its protein product is CASSPLVPQNTGELFF.

DNA for the CDR3: TGTGCCAGCTCACTCCGGACACCTCCTGCCTACGAGCAGTACTTC. Translating gives CASSLRTPPAYEQYF. The V call is TRBV18, the J call TRBJ2-7; TRBD1 is a possible D gene (5 bases). The germline V gene encodes CDR1 KGHSH and CDR2 LQKENI. V lost 4 bases, J lost 2 bases, and 15 bases lay in between. CDR3 length equals 15 residues.

Comment on this clone: Additional DNA sequences in this sample encode the identical CDR3. The V and J genes are TRBV9 and TRBJ2-7; 7 bases line up with TRBD1. The germline CDR1 and CDR2 sequences are SGDLS and YYNGEE. J was trimmed by 0 bases and V by 3 bases; bases with no gene match: 3. The CDR3 is made up of 14 amino acids. CDR3 nucleotide sequence: TGTGCCAGCAGCGAGGACAGGTACTCCTACGAGCAGTACTTC. Its translation is CASSEDRYSYEQYF.

The rearrangement joins TRBV5-6 to TRBJ1-2; D gene uncertain. Germline CDR1 and CDR2: SGHDT and YYEEEE. Trimming left V 1 base short and J 7 bases short, with 14 bases between. This CDR3 region has 14 residues. CDR3 region: CASSLRAAYVGYTF. In DNA form, the CDR3 reads TGTGCCAGCAGCTTGCGGGCAGCCTATGTTGGCTACACCTTC. Filled out from reference TRBV5-6 and TRBJ1-2, the complete variable domain reads DAGVTQSPTHLIKTRGQQVTLRCSPKSGHDTVSWYQQALGQGPQFIFQYYEEEERQRGNFPDRFSGHQFPNYSSELNVNALLLGDSALYLCASSLRAAYVGYTFGSGTRLTVV.

The chain combines TRBV5-6 with TRBJ1-6, with 8 bases lining up with TRBD1. The CDR3 sequence is 14 residues long. The V and J ends lost 4 bases and 10 bases, in that order; junction bases with no gene match: 7. Germline CDR1 SGHDT, CDR2 YYEEEE. The CDR3 nucleotides are TGTGCCAGCAGCCCTGGACAGGGTCGGTCACCCCTCCACTTT. It codes for CASSPGQGRSPLHF.

The rearrangement joins TRBV7-2 to TRBJ2-3; 7 bases are a match to TRBD2. The CDR3 has 16 amino acids. Germline CDR1 and CDR2: SGHTA and FQGNSA. V gave up 1 base and J gave up 1 base; unmatched junction bases: 5. CDR3 sequence (DNA): TGTGCCAGCAGCTTAGGACTAGCTCCAGGCACAGATACGCAGTATTTT. It specifies CASSLGLAPGTDTQYF.

The chain links TRBV5-1 to TRBJ2-1; D remains ambiguous. Trimming pared 0 bases from V and 6 bases from J, leaving 4 bases between. The CDR3 extends over 12 amino acids. From germline, CDR1 is SGHRS and CDR2 YFSETQ. In nucleotides, the CDR3 is TGCGCCAGCAGCTTGGGTTTCAATGAGCAGTTCTTC. Its protein product is CASSLGFNEQFF.

This clone was recorded a few times. This chain uses TRBV7-3 with TRBJ2-7; 7 bases line up with TRBD2. The CDR3 totals 15 residues. Trimming removed 6 bases from V and 5 bases from J; junction bases left unmatched: 13. In germline, CDR1 is SGHTA, CDR2 FQGTGA. The CDR3 bases are TGTGCCAGCAGTCTCACGGGAGGCGGACTCCACGAGCAGTACTTC. Translating gives CASSLTGGGLHEQYF.

The chain has TRBV7-8 and TRBJ2-7; 9 bases are shared with TRBD1. This CDR3 contains 18 residues. V was pared by 2 bases and J by 2 bases, with 13 bases of the junction left unmatched. CDR1 is SGHVS, CDR2 FQNEAQ, per germline. The CDR3 nucleotides are TGTGCCAGCAGCTTATATCCTCCAGGGACAGGGTATACCTACGAGCAGTACTTC. Protein: CASSLYPPGTGYTYEQYF.